This TCR beta chain appears in the sequencing data of a study of T cells after yellow fever vaccination (dated by TCRdb to the late 2010s). Notes on the research overall: The SMART-Seq v4 Ultra Low Input RNA kit was used to prepare libraries from fractions with low cell numbers. To follow T-cell clones before and after both primary and booster YFV17D yellow fever vaccination, bulk TCR alpha and beta repertoires underwent longitudinal sequencing. Two healthy male donors, one aged 18 to 30 and one aged 30 to 40 years, were included in the cohort. Blood was collected at multiple timepoints before and after primary and secondary immunization, and bulk PBMC replicates and cell subsets were isolated.

The study at large found these results: FACS-sorted repertoires could contain abundant contaminating clonotypes from the bulk population, so computational filtering was required. Most clones expanded after primary vaccination (96% of CD4 and roughly 88% of CD8) were re-detected after the booster, suggesting that broad memory maintenance occurred. The study included only two donors, which limits how far the findings can be generalized. The secondary T-cell response was found to be weaker but faster than the primary response, with a peak reached on day 5 rather than on day 15. A small fraction of clonotypes showed up in both the CD4 and CD8 compartments, probably as a result of convergent recombination.

In light of the paper, this sample's treatment or condition label describes: live attenuated yellow fever vaccine strain. A standard Ficoll-Paque protocol was used to isolate PBMCs from peripheral blood. Dynabeads CD4 and CD8 positive selection kits were used to isolate CD4 and CD8 T-cell fractions. RNA was extracted with TriZol from bulk PBMCs, CD4 and CD8 fractions, and dextramer-positive and dextramer-negative fractions. A distance of 13 bases separates the germline ends of V and J, which lose 4 bases and 6 bases respectively. The germline V gene supplies CDR1 LGHNA and CDR2 YSLEER. From the cysteine up to the phenylalanine, the CDR3 has a length of 14 residues. The entry retains the CDR3 DNA only, 42 bases that are in frame from base 1. Worth noting for this clonotype: Its antigen is unknown. Base qualities are not provided; no much larger clone lies one nucleotide away.

TCR cDNA was synthesized by 5'RACE template switching, which introduced a universal primer site and unique molecular identifiers. Priming for cDNA synthesis came from both the TCR alpha and TCR beta constant segments. Library amplification involved two PCR steps, and the second step added sample barcodes and sequencing adapters. Sequencing of libraries was done on Illumina HiSeq 2500 (2x100 bp) or NovaSeq (2x150 bp). Per the source publication's procedure: MIGEC handled demultiplexing of reads and collapsing into UMI consensus sequences, while MiXCR performed V(D)J alignment. Vaccine-responding clonotypes were identified with edgeR using replicate PBMC samples, with FDR below 0.01 and a log2 fold change above 5 up to day 15 being required. CD4 or CD8 identity was assigned to each bulk clonotype according to whether the clonotype was present at higher abundance in the sequenced CD4 repertoire or the sequenced CD8 repertoire. In TCRdb, the public reads were trimmed at Q25 with fastp and aligned with MiXCR, with productive beta chains retained. Merged by CDR3 protein, the rows form single entries marked with the most common genes and DNA. The V and J calls were determined by TCRdb, not by the authors. For this sample there are around 70,000 distinct CDR3 sequences; 7.1% appear just once. Roughly a third of the sample goes to the ten largest clones.

This specimen was CD8+ T cells sorted from PBMCs, taken 5 days after the first yellow fever vaccination. The chain employs TRBV4-3 and TRBJ2-1; no confident D gene assignment can be made. This TCR was sampled from a man between 18 and 29 years old who received the YFV17D yellow fever vaccine. The DNA is TGCGCCAGCAGCCCTAATAAGTATGGCAATGAGCAGTTCTTC. Translated, it reads CASSPNKYGNEQFF.